This entry concerns a single T cell receptor (beta chain). Its antigen remains unidentified. This specimen belongs to a study of blood T cells in healthy people across ages. General study findings and limits: Donor CMV status, an unknown factor, possibly confounded changes in expanded clonotypes.

The ends were cut back, 5 bases at V and 15 bases at J, with 17 bases in the middle. This CDR3 has 12 residues. Looked up from germline, CDR1 is SGHTA and CDR2 is FQGNSA. Primers used in a second PCR of roughly 7 to 12 cycles were a sample-barcoded 5' primer and a J-beta primer mix. Each cDNA molecule carried a tag from a template-switch adaptor that contained 12 random nucleotides. TCRdb fed the 5' RACE reads into MiXCR, producing one record per CDR3 protein. The data hold roughly 2 million distinct CDR3 sequences, with about 50% observed a single time. Aged roughly 6 to 90, donors were systemically healthy Caucasians from Russia.

The chain has TRBV7-2 and TRBJ2-1; a possible D gene is TRBD2 (6 bases). This receptor was taken from a woman between 35 and 50 years old in good health. Sequenced material: blood. CDR3 in amino acids: CASSRPLSGPFF. The DNA for the CDR3 is TGTGCCAGCAGCCGCCCACTGAGCGGGCCGTTCTTC.